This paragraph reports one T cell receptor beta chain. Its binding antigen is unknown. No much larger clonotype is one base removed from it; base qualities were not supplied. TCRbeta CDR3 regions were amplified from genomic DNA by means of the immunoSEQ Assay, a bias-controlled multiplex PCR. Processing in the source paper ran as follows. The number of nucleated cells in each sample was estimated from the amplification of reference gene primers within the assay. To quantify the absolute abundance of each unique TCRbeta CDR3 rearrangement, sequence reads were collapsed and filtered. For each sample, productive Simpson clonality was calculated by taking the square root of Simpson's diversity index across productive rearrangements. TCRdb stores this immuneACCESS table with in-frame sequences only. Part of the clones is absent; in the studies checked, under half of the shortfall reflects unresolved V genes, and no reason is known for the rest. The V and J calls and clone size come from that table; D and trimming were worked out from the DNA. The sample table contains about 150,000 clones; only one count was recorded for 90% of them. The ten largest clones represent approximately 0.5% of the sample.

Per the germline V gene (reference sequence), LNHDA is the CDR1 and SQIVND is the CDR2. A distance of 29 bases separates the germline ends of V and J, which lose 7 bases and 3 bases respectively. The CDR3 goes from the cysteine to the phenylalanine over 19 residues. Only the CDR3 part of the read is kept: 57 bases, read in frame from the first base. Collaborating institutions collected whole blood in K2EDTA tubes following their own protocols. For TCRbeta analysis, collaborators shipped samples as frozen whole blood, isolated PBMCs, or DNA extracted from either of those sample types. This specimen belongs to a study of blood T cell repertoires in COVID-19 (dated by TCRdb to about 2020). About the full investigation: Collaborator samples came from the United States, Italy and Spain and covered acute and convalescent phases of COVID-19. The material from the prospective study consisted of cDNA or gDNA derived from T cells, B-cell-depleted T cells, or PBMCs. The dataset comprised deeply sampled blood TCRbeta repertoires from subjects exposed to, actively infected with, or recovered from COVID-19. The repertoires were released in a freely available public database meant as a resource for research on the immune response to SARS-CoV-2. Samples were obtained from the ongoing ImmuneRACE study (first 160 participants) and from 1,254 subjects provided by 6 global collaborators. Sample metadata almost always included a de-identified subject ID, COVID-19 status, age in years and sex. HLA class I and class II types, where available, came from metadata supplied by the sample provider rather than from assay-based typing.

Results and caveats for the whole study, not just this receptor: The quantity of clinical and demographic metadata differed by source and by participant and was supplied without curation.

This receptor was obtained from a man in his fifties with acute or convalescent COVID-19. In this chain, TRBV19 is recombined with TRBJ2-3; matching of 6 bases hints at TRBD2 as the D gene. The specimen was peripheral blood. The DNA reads TGTGCCAGTACCAAGAGGGGCGCGGGGCACCTAAATCCTACAGATACGCAGTATTTT. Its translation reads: CASTKRGAGHLNPTDTQYF.